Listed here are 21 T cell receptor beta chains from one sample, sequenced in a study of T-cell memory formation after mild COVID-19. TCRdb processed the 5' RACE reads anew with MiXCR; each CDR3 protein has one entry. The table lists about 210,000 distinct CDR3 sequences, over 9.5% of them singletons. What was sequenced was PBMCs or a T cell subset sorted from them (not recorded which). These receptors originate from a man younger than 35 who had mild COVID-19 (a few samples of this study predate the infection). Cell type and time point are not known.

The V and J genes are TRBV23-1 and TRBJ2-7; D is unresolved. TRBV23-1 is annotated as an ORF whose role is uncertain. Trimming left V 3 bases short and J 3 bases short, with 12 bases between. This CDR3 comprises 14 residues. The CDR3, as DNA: TGCGCCAGCAGTCAGCGCAGGTTAAACTACGAGCAGTACGTC. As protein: CASSQRRLNYEQYV.

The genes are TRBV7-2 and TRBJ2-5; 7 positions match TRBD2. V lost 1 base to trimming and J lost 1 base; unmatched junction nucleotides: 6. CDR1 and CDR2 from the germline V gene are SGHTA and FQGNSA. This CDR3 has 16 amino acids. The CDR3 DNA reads TGTGCCAGCAGCTTAGGAACGGCTAGCGGCCAAGAGACCCAGTACTTC. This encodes CASSLGTASGQETQYF.

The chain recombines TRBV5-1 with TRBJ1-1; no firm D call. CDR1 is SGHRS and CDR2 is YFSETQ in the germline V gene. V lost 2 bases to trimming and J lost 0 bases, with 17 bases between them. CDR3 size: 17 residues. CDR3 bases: TGCGCCAGCAGCTTTTCTTTGGCGGGTTCCATGAACACTGAAGCTTTCTTT. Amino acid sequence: CASSFSLAGSMNTEAFF.

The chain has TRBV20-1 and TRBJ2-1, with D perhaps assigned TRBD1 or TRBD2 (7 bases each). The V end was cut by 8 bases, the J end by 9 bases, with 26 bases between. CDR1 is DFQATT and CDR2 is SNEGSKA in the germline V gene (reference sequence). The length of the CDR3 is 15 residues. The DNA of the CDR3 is TGCAGTTCTTCCGGAGGGAGGGGGCATTGGGTTGAGCAGTTCTTC. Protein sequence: CSSSGGRGHWVEQFF.

The DNA for the CDR3 is TGTGCCAGCAGCTTAGCGCCTTGGGACAGGGCTAACTATGGCTACACCTTC. It yields the protein CASSLAPWDRANYGYTF. This chain joins TRBV7-9 and TRBJ1-2, with 9 bases matching TRBD1. This CDR3 contains 17 residues. J gave up 0 bases and V 0 bases, and 5 bases lay outside the gene matches. Germline lookup yields CDR1 SEHNR and CDR2 FQNEAQ (reference sequence). The full variable domain, in which reference TRBV7-9 and TRBJ1-2 provide the parts outside the CDR3, is DTGVSQNPRHKITKRGQNVTFRCDPISEHNRLYWYRQTLGQGPEFLTYFQNEAQLEKSRLLSDRFSAERPKGSFSTLEIQRTEQGDSAMYLCASSLAPWDRANYGYTFGSGTRLTVV.

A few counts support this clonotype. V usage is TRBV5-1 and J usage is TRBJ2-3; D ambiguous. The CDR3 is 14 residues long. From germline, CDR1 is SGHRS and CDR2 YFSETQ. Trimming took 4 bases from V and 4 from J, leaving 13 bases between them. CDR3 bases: TGCGCCAGCAGCCCTTTGCCATCCTCAGATACGCAGTATTTT. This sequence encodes CASSPLPSSDTQYF.

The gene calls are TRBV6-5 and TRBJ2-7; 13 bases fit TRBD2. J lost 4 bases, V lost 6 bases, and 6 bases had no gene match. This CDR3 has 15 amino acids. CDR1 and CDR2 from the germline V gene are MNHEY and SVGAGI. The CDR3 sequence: CASSRGLAGEYEQYV. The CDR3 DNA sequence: TGTGCCAGCAGCCGCGGACTAGCGGGGGAGTACGAGCAGTACGTC.

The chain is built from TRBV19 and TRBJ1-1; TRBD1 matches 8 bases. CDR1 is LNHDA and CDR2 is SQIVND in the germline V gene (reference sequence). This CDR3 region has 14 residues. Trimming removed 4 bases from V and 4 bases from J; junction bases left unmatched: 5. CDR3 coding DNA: TGTGCCAGTAGTAGACAGGGGTTCGGCACTGAAGCTTTCTTT. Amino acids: CASSRQGFGTEAFF.

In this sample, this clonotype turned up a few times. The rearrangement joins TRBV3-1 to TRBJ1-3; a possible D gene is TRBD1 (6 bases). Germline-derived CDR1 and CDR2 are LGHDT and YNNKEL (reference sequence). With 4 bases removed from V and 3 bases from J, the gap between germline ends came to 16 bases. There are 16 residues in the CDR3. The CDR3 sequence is CASSLSGGANGNTIYF. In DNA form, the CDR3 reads TGTGCCAGCAGCCTTTCGGGGGGCGCGAATGGAAACACCATATATTTT.

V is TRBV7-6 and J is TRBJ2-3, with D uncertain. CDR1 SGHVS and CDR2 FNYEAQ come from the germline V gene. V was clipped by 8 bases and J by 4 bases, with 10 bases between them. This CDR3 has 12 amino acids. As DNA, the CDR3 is TGTGCCAGCGGGTTGGGCGCAGATACGCAGTATTTT. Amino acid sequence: CASGLGADTQYF.

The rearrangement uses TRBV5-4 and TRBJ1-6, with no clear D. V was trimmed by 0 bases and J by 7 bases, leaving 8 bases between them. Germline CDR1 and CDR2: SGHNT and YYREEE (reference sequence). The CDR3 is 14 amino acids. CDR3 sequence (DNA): TGTGCCAGCAGCTTGGGAGGAGTAAATTCACCCCTCCACTTT. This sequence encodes CASSLGGVNSPLHF.

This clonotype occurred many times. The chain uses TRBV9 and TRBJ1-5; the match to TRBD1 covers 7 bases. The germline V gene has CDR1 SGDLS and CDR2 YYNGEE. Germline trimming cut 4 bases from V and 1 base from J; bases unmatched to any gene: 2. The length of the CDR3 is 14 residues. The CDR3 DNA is TGTGCCAGCAGCTCGGGACAGAGCAATCAGCCCCAGCATTTT. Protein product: CASSSGQSNQPQHF.

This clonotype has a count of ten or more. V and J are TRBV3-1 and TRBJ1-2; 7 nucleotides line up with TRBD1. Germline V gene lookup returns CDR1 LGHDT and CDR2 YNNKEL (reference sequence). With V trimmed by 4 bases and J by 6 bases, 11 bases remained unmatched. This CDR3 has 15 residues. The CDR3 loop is CASSPQDRIINGYTF. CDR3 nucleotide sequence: TGTGCCAGCAGCCCCCAGGACAGGATAATTAATGGCTACACCTTC.

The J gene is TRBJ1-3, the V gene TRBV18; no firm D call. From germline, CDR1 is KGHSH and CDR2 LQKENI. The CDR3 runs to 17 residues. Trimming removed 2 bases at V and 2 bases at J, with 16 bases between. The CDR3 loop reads CASSPVLSAGAGNTIYF. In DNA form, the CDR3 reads TGTGCCAGCTCACCAGTTTTATCGGCAGGCGCTGGAAACACCATATATTTT.

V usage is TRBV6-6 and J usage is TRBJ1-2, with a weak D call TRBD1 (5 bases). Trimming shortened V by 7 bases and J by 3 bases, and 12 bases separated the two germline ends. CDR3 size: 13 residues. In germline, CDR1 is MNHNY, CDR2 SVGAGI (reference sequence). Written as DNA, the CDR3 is TGTGCCAGCACTCCAGGGAAGTACTATGGCTACACCTTC. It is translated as CASTPGKYYGYTF.

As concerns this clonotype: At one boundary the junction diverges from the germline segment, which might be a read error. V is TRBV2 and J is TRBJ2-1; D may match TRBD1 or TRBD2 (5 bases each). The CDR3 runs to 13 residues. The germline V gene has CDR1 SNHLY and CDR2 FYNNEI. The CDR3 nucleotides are TGTGCCAGCGTGACCGGGACCTCCAATGAGCAGATCTTC. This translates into CASVTGTSNEQIF.

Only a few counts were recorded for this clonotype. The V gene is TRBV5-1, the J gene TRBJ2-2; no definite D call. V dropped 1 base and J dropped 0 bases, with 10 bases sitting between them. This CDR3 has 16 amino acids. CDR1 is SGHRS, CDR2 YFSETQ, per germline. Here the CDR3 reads CASSLLTPTNTGELFF. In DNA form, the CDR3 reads TGCGCCAGCAGCTTGCTGACACCCACGAACACCGGGGAGCTGTTTTTT.

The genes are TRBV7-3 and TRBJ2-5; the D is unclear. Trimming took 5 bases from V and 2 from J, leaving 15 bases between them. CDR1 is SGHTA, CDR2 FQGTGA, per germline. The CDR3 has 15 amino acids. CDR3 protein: CASSLQYGSQETQYF. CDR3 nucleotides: TGTGCCAGCAGCCTTCAGTACGGGTCTCAAGAGACCCAGTACTTC.

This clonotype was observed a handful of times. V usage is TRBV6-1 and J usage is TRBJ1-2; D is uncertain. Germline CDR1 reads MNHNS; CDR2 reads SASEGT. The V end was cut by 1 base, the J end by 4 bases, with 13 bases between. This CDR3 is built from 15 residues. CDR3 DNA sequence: TGTGCCAGCAGTGAAGGAACACGGTCCTTCTATGGCTACACCTTC. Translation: CASSEGTRSFYGYTF.

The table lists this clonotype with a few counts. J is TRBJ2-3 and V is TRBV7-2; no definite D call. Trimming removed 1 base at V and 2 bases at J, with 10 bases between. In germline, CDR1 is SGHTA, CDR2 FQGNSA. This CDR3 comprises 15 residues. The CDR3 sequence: CASSLGGSYTDTQYF. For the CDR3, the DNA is TGTGCCAGCAGCTTAGGAGGCAGCTACACAGATACGCAGTATTTT.

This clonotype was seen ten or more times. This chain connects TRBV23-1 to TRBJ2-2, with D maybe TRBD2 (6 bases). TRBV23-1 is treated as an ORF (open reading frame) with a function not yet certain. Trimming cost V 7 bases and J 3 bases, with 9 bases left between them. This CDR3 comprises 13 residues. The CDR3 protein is CASIPGDTGELFF. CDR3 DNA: TGCGCCAGCATACCGGGAGACACCGGGGAGCTGTTTTTT.